A selection of T cell receptor beta chains follows, all from one sample in a study of blood T cell repertoires in COVID-19. Profiling relied on immunoSEQ multiplex PCR, and the TCRdb table lists in-frame clones only, not all of them. The sample yields approximately 94,000 clones, approximately 84% seen once. The sample comprised peripheral blood. Receptors originate from a human donor in a cohort sampled during active COVID-19. Each CDR3 is given with its conserved first and last residue. Fields, in order: CDR3 protein, CDR3 DNA, V gene, J gene, D gene, clone size. D genes are given only for firm matches. Rows give clone size only sometimes, using once, few, many, or a class for an expanded clone.

CDR3 protein: CASSQAKSGTGREKLFF
CDR3 DNA: TGCGCCAGCAGCCAGGCGAAATCCGGGACAGGGCGCGAAAAACTGTTTTTT
V gene: TRBV4-3
J gene: TRBJ1-4
D gene: TRBD1
clone size: once

CDR3 protein: CASSQDRRAYGQYF
CDR3 DNA: TGCGCCAGCAGCCAAGACAGGAGAGCCTACGGGCAGTACTTC
V gene: TRBV5-1
J gene: TRBJ2-7
D gene: -
clone size: -

CDR3 protein: CASSPRHETYGYTF
CDR3 DNA: TGTGCCAGCAGCCCGAGACATGAGACATATGGCTACACCTTC
V gene: TRBV5-4
J gene: TRBJ1-2
D gene: -
clone size: -

CDR3 protein: CASGQGDSYEQYF
CDR3 DNA: TGCGCCAGCGGACAGGGGGACTCCTACGAGCAGTACTTC
V gene: TRBV10-2
J gene: TRBJ2-7
D gene: TRBD1
clone size: -

CDR3 protein: CASSENMYGYTF
CDR3 DNA: TGTGCCAGCAGTGAAAACATGTATGGCTACACCTTC
V gene: TRBV25-1
J gene: TRBJ1-2
D gene: -
clone size: -

CDR3 protein: CASSKGQNYNEQFF
CDR3 DNA: TGTGCCAGCAGCAAAGGTCAAAACTACAATGAGCAGTTCTTC
V gene: TRBV21-1
J gene: TRBJ2-1
D gene: -
clone size: -

CDR3 protein: CASSSRTGGSNEQYF
CDR3 DNA: TGTGCCAGCAGCTCACGGACAGGGGGCAGCAACGAGCAGTACTTC
V gene: TRBV9
J gene: TRBJ2-7
D gene: TRBD1
clone size: -

CDR3 protein: CASSLAPNYGYTF
CDR3 DNA: TGTGCCAGCAGTTTAGCCCCGAACTATGGCTACACCTTC
V gene: TRBV12-3/TRBV12-4
J gene: TRBJ1-2
D gene: -
clone size: -

CDR3 protein: CASSPGGPFSGNTIYF
CDR3 DNA: TGTGCCAGCTCACCGGGGGGACCGTTCTCTGGAAACACCATATATTTT
V gene: TRBV18
J gene: TRBJ1-3
D gene: -
clone size: -

CDR3 protein: CASSSTSSGRAKEQYF
CDR3 DNA: TGTGCCAGCAGTTCGACATCTAGCGGGAGGGCCAAAGAGCAGTACTTC
V gene: TRBV6-5
J gene: TRBJ2-7
D gene: TRBD2
clone size: -

CDR3 protein: CASGLSTGVSSPLHF
CDR3 DNA: TGTGCTAGTGGTCTCTCGACAGGGGTAAGCTCACCCCTCCACTTT
V gene: TRBV12-5
J gene: TRBJ1-6
D gene: TRBD1
clone size: -

CDR3 protein: CASSLTGTGTPEQFF
CDR3 DNA: TGTGCCAGCAGCCTCACCGGGACAGGGACACCTGAGCAGTTCTTC
V gene: TRBV7-9
J gene: TRBJ2-1
D gene: TRBD1
clone size: few

CDR3 protein: CASSPPGSGGAHNEQFF
CDR3 DNA: TGTGCCAGCTCACCACCGGGCAGCGGGGGGGCCCACAATGAGCAGTTCTTC
V gene: TRBV18
J gene: TRBJ2-1
D gene: TRBD2
clone size: -

CDR3 protein: CASSSGGTEAFF
CDR3 DNA: TGTGCCAGCAGCTCAGGGGGGACTGAAGCTTTCTTT
V gene: TRBV7-3
J gene: TRBJ1-1
D gene: TRBD1
clone size: many

CDR3 protein: CASSPRHSGTQETQYF
CDR3 DNA: TGTGCCAGCAGCCCGCGGCACAGCGGGACGCAAGAGACCCAGTACTTC
V gene: TRBV11-3
J gene: TRBJ2-5
D gene: TRBD2
clone size: -

CDR3 protein: CASSEDSAGKRTDTQYF
CDR3 DNA: TGTGCCAGCAGTGAAGACTCGGCGGGGAAAAGAACAGATACGCAGTATTTT
V gene: TRBV2
J gene: TRBJ2-3
D gene: -
clone size: -

CDR3 protein: CASSWLAGRGTGELFF
CDR3 DNA: TGCGCCAGCAGCTGGCTAGCGGGGAGGGGCACCGGGGAGCTGTTTTTT
V gene: TRBV5-1
J gene: TRBJ2-2
D gene: TRBD2
clone size: -

CDR3 protein: CASSERRDRTNYGYTF
CDR3 DNA: TGTGCCAGTAGTGAGAGACGGGACAGAACTAACTATGGCTACACCTTC
V gene: TRBV19
J gene: TRBJ1-2
D gene: TRBD1
clone size: -